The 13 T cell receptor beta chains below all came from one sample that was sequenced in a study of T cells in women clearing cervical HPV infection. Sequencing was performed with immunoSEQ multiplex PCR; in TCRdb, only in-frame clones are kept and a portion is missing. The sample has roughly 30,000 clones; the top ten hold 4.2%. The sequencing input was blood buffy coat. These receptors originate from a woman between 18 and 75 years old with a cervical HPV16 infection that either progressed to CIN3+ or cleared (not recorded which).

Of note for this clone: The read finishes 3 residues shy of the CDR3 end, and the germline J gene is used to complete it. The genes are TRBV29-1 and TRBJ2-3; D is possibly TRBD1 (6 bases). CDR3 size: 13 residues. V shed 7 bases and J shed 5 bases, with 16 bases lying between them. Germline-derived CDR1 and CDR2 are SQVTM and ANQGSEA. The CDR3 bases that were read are TGCAGCGCTGGGACAACCTCGGGAGATACG. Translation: CSAGTTSGDT. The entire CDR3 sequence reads CSAGTTSGDTQYF.

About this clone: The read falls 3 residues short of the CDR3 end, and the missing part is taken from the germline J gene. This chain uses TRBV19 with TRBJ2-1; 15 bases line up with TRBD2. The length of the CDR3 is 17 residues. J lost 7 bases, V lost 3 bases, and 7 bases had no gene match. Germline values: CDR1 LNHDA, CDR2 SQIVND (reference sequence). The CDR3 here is CASSIGGTSGGPNEQFF. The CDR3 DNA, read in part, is TGTGCCAGTAGTATTGGGGGGACTAGCGGGGGGCCGAATGAG. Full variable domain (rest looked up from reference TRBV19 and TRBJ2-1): DGGITQSPKYLFRKEGQNVTLSCEQNLNHDAMYWYRQDPGQGLRLIYYSQIVNDFQKGDIAEGYSVSREKKESFPLTVTSAQKNPTAFYLCASSIGGTSGGPNEQFFGPGTRLTVL.

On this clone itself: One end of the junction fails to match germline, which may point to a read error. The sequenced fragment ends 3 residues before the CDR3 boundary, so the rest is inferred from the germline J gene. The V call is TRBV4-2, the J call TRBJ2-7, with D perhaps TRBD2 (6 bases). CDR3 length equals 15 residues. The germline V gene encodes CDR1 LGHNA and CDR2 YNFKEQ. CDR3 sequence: CASSQEWRGSYEQYF. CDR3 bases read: TGCGCCAGCAGCCAAGAGTGGAGGGGAAGCTACGAG.

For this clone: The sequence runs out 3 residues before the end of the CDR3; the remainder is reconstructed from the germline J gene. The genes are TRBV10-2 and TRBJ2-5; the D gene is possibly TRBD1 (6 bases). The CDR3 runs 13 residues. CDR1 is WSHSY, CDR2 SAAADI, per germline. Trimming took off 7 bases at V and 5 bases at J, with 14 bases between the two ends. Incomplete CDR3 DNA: TGCGCCAGCAATACAGGGCGGTATGAGACC. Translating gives CASNTGRYET. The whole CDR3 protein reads CASNTGRYETQYF.

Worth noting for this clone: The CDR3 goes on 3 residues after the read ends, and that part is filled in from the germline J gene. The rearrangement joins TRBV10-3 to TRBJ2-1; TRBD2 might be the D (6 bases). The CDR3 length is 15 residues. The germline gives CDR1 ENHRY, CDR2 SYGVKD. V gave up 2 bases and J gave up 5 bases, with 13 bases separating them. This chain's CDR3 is CAISETSQYNNEQFF. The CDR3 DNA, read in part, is TGTGCCATCAGTGAGACTAGCCAATACAACAATGAG.

CDR3 DNA (partial): TGTGCCAGCAGCGACAGGGGAAGCACAGATACG. Amino acid sequence: CASSDRGSTDT. The full CDR3 reads CASSDRGSTDTQYF. This rearrangement joins TRBV5-4 to TRBJ2-3; 8 nucleotides match TRBD1. The sequenced fragment ends 3 residues before the CDR3 boundary, so the rest is inferred from the germline J gene. Germline loops: CDR1 SGHNT, CDR2 YYREEE (reference sequence). The CDR3 runs 14 residues. The ends lost 4 bases at V and 0 bases at J; junction bases unmatched: 1. Full variable domain (remainder filled in from reference TRBV5-4 and TRBJ2-3): ETGVTQSPTHLIKTRGQQVTLRCSSQSGHNTVSWYQQALGQGPQFIFQYYREEENGRGNFPPRFSGLQFPNYSSELNVNALELDDSALYLCASSDRGSTDTQYFGPGTRLTVL.

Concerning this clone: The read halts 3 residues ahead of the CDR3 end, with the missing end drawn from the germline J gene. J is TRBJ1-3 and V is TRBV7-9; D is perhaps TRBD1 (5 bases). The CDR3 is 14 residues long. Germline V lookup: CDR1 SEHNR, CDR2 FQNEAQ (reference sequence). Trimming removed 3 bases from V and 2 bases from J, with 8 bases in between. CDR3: CASSFQDTGNTIYF. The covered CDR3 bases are TGTGCCAGCAGCTTCCAGGACACTGGAAACACC.

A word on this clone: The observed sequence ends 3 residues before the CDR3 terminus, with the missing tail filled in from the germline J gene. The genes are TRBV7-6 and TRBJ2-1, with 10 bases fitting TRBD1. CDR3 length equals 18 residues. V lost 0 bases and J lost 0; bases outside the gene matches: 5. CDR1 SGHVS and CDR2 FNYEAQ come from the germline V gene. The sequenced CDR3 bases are TGTGCCAGCAGCTTAGCGTGGGACAGGGGACACTCCTACAATGAG. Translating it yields CASSLAWDRGHSYNE. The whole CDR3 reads CASSLAWDRGHSYNEQFF.

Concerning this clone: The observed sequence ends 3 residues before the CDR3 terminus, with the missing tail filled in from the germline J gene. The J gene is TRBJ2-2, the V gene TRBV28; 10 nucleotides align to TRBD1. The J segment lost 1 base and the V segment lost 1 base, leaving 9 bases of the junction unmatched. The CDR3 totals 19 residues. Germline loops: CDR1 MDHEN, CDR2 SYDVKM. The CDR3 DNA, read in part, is TGTGCCAGCAGTTTATACCGAGGGCGGGACAGGGGGAACACCGGGGAG. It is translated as CASSLYRGRDRGNTGE. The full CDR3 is CASSLYRGRDRGNTGELFF.

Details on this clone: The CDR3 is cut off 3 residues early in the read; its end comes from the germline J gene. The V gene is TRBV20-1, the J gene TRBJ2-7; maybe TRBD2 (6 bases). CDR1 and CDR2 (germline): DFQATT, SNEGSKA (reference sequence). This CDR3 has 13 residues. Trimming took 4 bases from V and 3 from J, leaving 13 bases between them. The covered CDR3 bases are TGCAGTGCTAATTTAGCGGTAGTCTACGAG. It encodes CSANLAVVYE. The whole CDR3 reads CSANLAVVYEQYF.

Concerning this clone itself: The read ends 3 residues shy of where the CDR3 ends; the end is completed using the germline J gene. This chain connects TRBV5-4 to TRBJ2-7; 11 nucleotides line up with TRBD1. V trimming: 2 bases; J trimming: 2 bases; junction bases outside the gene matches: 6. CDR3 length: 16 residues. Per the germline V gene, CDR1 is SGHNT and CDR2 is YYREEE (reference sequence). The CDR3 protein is CASSFGGTGGTYEQYF. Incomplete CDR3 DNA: TGTGCCAGCAGCTTCGGCGGGACAGGGGGAACCTACGAG.

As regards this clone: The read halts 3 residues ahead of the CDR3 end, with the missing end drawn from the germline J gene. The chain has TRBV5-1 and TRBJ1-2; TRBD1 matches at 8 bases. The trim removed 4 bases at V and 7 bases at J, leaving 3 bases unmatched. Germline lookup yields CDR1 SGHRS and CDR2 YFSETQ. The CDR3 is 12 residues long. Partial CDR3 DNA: TGCGCCAGCAGCGTAGGACAGGGTGGC. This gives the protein CASSVGQGG. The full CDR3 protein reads CASSVGQGGYTF. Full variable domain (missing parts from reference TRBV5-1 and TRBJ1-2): KAGVTQTPRYLIKTRGQQVTLSCSPISGHRSVSWYQQTPGQGLQFLFEYFSETQRNKGNFPGRFSGRQFSNSRSEMNVSTLELGDSALYLCASSVGQGGYTFGSGTRLTVV.

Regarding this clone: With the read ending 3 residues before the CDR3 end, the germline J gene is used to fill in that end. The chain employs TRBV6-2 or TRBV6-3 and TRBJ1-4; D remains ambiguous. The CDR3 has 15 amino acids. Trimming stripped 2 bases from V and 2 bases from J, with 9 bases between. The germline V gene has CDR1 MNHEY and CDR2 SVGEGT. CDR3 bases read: TGTGCCAGCAGTTACGCGACATCTACTAATGAAAAA. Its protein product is CASSYATSTNEK. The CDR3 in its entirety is CASSYATSTNEKLFF.